The clone carrying this T cell receptor beta chain was seen at least ten times. The target antigen is unknown. 5'RACE primed at constant segments yielded TCR alpha and TCR beta cDNA libraries bearing sample barcodes and UMIs. TCRdb reprocessed the 5' RACE reads via MiXCR and lists one record per CDR3 protein. The repertoire holds 280,000 or so distinct CDR3 sequences, with approximately 8% as singletons. These data originate in a study of T-cell memory formation after mild COVID-19. Background on the study: The TCR clusters were mostly specific to one donor.

The CDR3 sequence is 16 residues long. Per germline, CDR1 SSHAT and CDR2 FNYEAQ (reference sequence). Trimming cost V 1 base and J 2 bases, with 11 bases left between them. Study findings and constraints: CD4+ bias marked clones expanding day 15 to 37, unlike balanced contracting clones. A subset of responding clones appeared in pre-infection memory, suggesting cross-reactive memory joined.

The receptor was derived from a man aged 18 to 29 who had mild COVID-19 (a few samples of this study predate the infection). Cell type and time point are not known. The chain combines TRBV7-7 with TRBJ2-2; tentative D call: TRBD1 (6 bases). Source material: PBMCs or a T cell subset sorted from them (not recorded which). The CDR3, as DNA: TGTGCCAGCAGCTTAGAAGGCAGGGGTAACACCGGGGAGCTGTTTTTT. Translated: CASSLEGRGNTGELFF.